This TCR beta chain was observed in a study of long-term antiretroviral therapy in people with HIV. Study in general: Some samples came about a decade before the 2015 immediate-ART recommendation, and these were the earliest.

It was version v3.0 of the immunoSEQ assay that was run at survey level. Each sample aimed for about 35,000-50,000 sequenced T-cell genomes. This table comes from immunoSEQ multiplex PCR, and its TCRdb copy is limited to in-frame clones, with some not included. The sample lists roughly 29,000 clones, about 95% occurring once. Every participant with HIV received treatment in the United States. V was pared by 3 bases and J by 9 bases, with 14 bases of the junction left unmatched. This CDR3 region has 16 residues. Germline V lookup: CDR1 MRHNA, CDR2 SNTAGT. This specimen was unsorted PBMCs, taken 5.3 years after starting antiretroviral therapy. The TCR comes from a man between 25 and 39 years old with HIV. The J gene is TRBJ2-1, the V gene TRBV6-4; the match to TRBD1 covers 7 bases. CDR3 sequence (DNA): TGTGCCAGCAGTGATAATGAGGTTGAGGGGGCAAGTGAGCAGTTCTTC. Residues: CASSDNEVEGASEQFF.